The 32 T cell receptor beta chains listed next were all sequenced from one sample in a study of metastatic and nonmetastatic thyroid tumors. The entire patient cohort was treatment-naive prior to thyroid surgery. Using MiXCR, TCRdb re-called clones from the PCR reads. The table records about 92,000 clones, 15% of them present only once. Sequencing input: blood. These receptors were taken from a female donor with papillary thyroid cancer or a benign thyroid nodule (not recorded which). Some clones in this sample may be carry-over from other donors' samples.

In nucleotides, the CDR3 is TGTGCCATCAGTGATAGGACTAGCGGGAGCGTTTACGAGCAGTACTTC. Encoded protein: CAISDRTSGSVYEQYF. This sequence joins TRBV10-3 and TRBJ2-7; 13 positions match TRBD2. Germline V CDR1 and CDR2: ENHRY, SYGVKD. The CDR3 loop spans 16 amino acids. The trim removed 3 bases at V and 4 bases at J, leaving 6 bases unmatched.

In regard to this clone: The CDR3 carries no conserved terminal phenylalanine or tryptophan, so it likely arises from a read error. The sample holds other DNA sequences that translate to the same CDR3. The chain uses TRBV7-2 and TRBJ1-2, with D perhaps TRBD1 (6 bases). Germline V gene sequence: CDR1 SGHTA, CDR2 FQGNSA. The CDR3 loop spans 14 amino acids. The CDR3 reads CASSLAGEGRGYTL. CDR3 bases: TGTGCGAGCAGCTTAGCAGGGGAGGGTCGTGGCTACACCCTC.

This clone appeared many times. As DNA, the CDR3 is TGCGCCAGCAGCGCGGGACTAGCGGGGGGCCCACCCTACGAGCAGTACTTC. This encodes CASSAGLAGGPPYEQYF. The chain has TRBV5-1 and TRBJ2-7; 15 bases are a match to TRBD2. The ends lost 4 bases at V and 2 bases at J; junction bases unmatched: 7. CDR3 length equals 17 residues. CDR1 is SGHRS, CDR2 YFSETQ, per germline.

This clone occurred many times. The genes are TRBV20-1 and TRBJ2-7; D perhaps matches TRBD1 (6 bases). V was trimmed by 3 bases and J by 3 bases, leaving 21 bases between them. The CDR3 loop spans 16 amino acids. Germline CDR1 DFQATT, CDR2 SNEGSKA (reference sequence). As DNA, the CDR3 is TGCAGTGCTAGTCCGGGACATGGACACCCTAGCTACGAGCAGTACTTC. Translated, it gives CSASPGHGHPSYEQYF.

A few counts support this clone. The chain links TRBV4-1 to TRBJ1-4; a possible D gene is TRBD1 (5 bases). This CDR3 contains 16 residues. The V end lost 0 bases, the J end lost 7 bases, and 15 bases lay between the germline ends. Germline V gene sequence: CDR1 MGHRA, CDR2 YSYEKL. CDR3 nucleotide sequence: TGCGCCAGCAGCCAAGATGGGGGGTTCGGGGGTGAAAAACTGTTTTTT. This gives the protein CASSQDGGFGGEKLFF.

In this sample, this clone turned up many times. V and J are TRBV9 and TRBJ2-5, with D perhaps matching TRBD1 or TRBD2 (5 bases each). There are 15 residues in the CDR3. From germline, CDR1 is SGDLS and CDR2 YYNGEE. V was clipped by 0 bases and J by 1 base, with 10 bases between them. CDR3 in DNA: TGTGCCAGCAGCGTAGCTTCGGGACGCCAAGAGACCCAGTACTTC. Translation gives CASSVASGRQETQYF.

In its sample, this clone was seen many times. A junction boundary mismatches the germline segment, possibly from a read error. The chain has TRBV19 and TRBJ2-5; 9 bases are a match to TRBD2. Looked up from germline, CDR1 is LNHDA and CDR2 is SQIVND (reference sequence). The CDR3 consists of 15 residues. The CDR3 region is CASSSGGPLQETQYF. Written as DNA, the CDR3 is TGTGCCAGCAGTAGCGGGGGACCGCTCCAAGAGACCCAGTACTTC.

This clone came up a few times. It is likely a read error, because the conserved phenylalanine at the end of the CDR3 is missing. The rearrangement links TRBV10-2 to TRBJ2-1, with 9 bases matching TRBD2. Germline V gives CDR1 WSHSY, CDR2 SAAADI. This CDR3 has 16 residues. J gave up 5 bases and V 3 bases, and 8 bases lay outside the gene matches. The chain's CDR3 is CASSDAGGTPNNEQFL. As DNA, the CDR3 is TGCGCCAGCAGTGACGCGGGGGGGACGCCAAACAATGAGCAGTTCTTA.

This clone appeared many times. J is TRBJ1-6 and V is TRBV6-1; TRBD1 aligns across 7 bases. Germline CDR1 is MNHNS and CDR2 is SASEGT. The CDR3 has 13 amino acids. V gave up 5 bases and J gave up 11 bases; unmatched junction bases: 6. This CDR3 is CASSTGEWAPLHF. Written as DNA, the CDR3 is TGTGCCAGCAGTACAGGGGAATGGGCACCCCTCCACTTT.

This clone has at least ten counts. CDR3 nucleotides: TGTGCCAGCGCAGGGACCTTAAACACTGAAGCTTTCTTT. This translates into CASAGTLNTEAFF. This chain connects TRBV6-1 to TRBJ1-1; D might be TRBD1 (5 bases). The germline V gene has CDR1 MNHNS and CDR2 SASEGT. V shed 8 bases and J shed 2 bases, with 12 bases lying between them. This CDR3 is 13 amino acids long.

This clone came up many times. The gene calls are TRBV6-1 and TRBJ1-4; D remains ambiguous. Deletions cut 6 bases from V and 4 bases from J, with 24 bases between. The CDR3 extends over 18 amino acids. CDR1 is MNHNS, CDR2 SASEGT, per germline. The CDR3 DNA sequence: TGTGCCAGCAGCCCCCGAAGGCCCACGGCACTTAATAATGAAAAACTGTTTTTT. Encoded protein: CASSPRRPTALNNEKLFF.

In its sample, this clone was seen many times. The J gene is TRBJ2-3, the V gene TRBV12-3 or TRBV12-4; 7 bases are shared with TRBD2. The CDR3 covers 15 residues. Germline trimming cut 3 bases from V and 1 base from J; bases unmatched to any gene: 4. The CDR3 region is CASSFGLAGTDTQYF. CDR3 nucleotides: TGTGCCAGCAGTTTTGGGCTAGCGGGCACAGATACGCAGTATTTT.

As for this clone: This may arise from a read error, as a much more abundant clone is one base away. V is TRBV4-1 and J is TRBJ1-6; D is possibly TRBD1 (6 bases). Germline lookup yields CDR1 MGHRA and CDR2 YSYEKL. The CDR3 covers 13 residues. V dropped 6 bases and J dropped 9 bases, with 12 bases sitting between them. The CDR3 DNA is TGCGCCAGCAGAGGGGGTGAGAGTTCACCCCTCCACTTT. Amino acids: CASRGGESSPLHF.

A single count supports this clone. The gene calls are TRBV3-1 and TRBJ2-2, with 12 nucleotides matching TRBD1. This CDR3 has 18 residues. V gave up 8 bases and J gave up 6 bases; unmatched junction bases: 16. Per the germline V gene, CDR1 is LGHDT and CDR2 is YNNKEL (reference sequence). This CDR3 reads CASGPNAGTGGSPGELFF. For the CDR3, the DNA is TGTGCCAGCGGCCCGAACGCCGGGACAGGGGGCTCCCCCGGGGAGCTGTTTTTT.

This clone has ten or more counts. The chain joins TRBV27 to TRBJ1-2, with 8 nucleotides matching TRBD1. Germline V gene lookup returns CDR1 MNHEY and CDR2 SMNVEV (reference sequence). The CDR3 contains 15 residues. J was trimmed by 4 bases and V by 5 bases; bases with no gene match: 9. The CDR3 DNA is TGTGCCAGCAGTCCCGGACAGGGCGTCCCCTATGGCTACACCTTC. It is translated as CASSPGQGVPYGYTF.

The chain couples TRBV13 to TRBJ2-1, with D possibly being TRBD1 or TRBD2 (7 bases each). Looked up from germline, CDR1 is PRHDT and CDR2 is FYEKMQ (reference sequence). V was pared by 7 bases and J by 8 bases, with 18 bases between. The CDR3 sequence is 14 residues long. The CDR3: CASNVRQGGHEQFF. The DNA for the CDR3 is TGTGCCAGCAACGTCCGACAGGGAGGGCATGAGCAGTTCTTC. The complete variable domain, with remaining parts taken from reference TRBV13 and TRBJ2-1, reads AAGVIQSPRHLIKEKRETATLKCYPIPRHDTVYWYQQGPGQDPQFLISFYEKMQSDKGSIPDRFSAQQFSDYHSELNMSSLELGDSALYFCASNVRQGGHEQFFGPGTRLTVL.

About this clone itself: This may be a read error: a much more frequent sequence differs by one nucleotide. Other DNA sequences from this sample encode an identical CDR3 as well. The chain is built from TRBV5-1 and TRBJ2-7; possibly TRBD1 or TRBD2 for D (5 bases each). Trimming shortened V by 4 bases and J by 2 bases, and 22 bases separated the two germline ends. The CDR3 consists of 17 residues. Germline V gene data show CDR1 as SGHRS and CDR2 as YFSETQ. CDR3 amino acids: CASSIPGRDLSTYEQYF. In DNA form, the CDR3 reads TGCGCCAGCAGCATCCCAGGACGGGACCTTTCGACCTACGAGCAGTACTTC. Based on the CDR3 plus reference TRBV5-1 and TRBJ2-7, the full variable domain is KAGVTQTPRYLIKTRGQQVTLSCSPISGHRSVSWYQQTPGQGLQFLFEYFSETQRNKGNFPGRFSGRQFSNSRSEMNVSTLELGDSALYLCASSIPGRDLSTYEQYFGPGTRLTVT.

This clone showed up just a few times. The CDR3 loop reads CASSQASGTGPQNIQYF. The CDR3 coding sequence is TGTGCCAGCAGCCAAGCCTCCGGGACAGGTCCCCAAAACATTCAGTACTTC. The chain combines TRBV3-1 with TRBJ2-4; 8 bases match TRBD1. Germline V gives CDR1 LGHDT, CDR2 YNNKEL (reference sequence). This CDR3 comprises 17 residues. After removal of 1 base from V and 5 bases from J, the junction contained 10 bases not matched to a gene.

To note about this clone: Being one base from a much bigger clone, this may be a read error. The V gene is TRBV4-1, the J gene TRBJ1-4; 8 bases are a match to TRBD1. This CDR3 is 17 amino acids long. The germline V gene encodes CDR1 MGHRA and CDR2 YSYEKL. Trimming removed 4 bases from V and 10 bases from J; junction bases left unmatched: 17. CDR3: CASSRGGSQDRDRKLFF. The CDR3 DNA sequence: TGCGCCAGCAGCCGGGGGGGCAGTCAGGACAGGGACCGAAAACTGTTTTTT.

This clone has at least ten counts. The chain's CDR3 is CASSVDGYEQYF. CDR3 sequence (DNA): TGTGCCAGCAGCGTGGACGGATACGAGCAGTACTTC. The chain combines TRBV7-6 with TRBJ2-7; D gene unclear. V was pared by 5 bases and J by 4 bases, with 9 bases between. The germline gives CDR1 SGHVS, CDR2 FNYEAQ. This CDR3 has 12 amino acids.

This clone was seen ten or more times. The chain uses TRBV15 and TRBJ1-5, with 7 bases lining up with TRBD1. This CDR3 contains 17 residues. Trimming at V came to 0 bases and at J to 2 bases, leaving 7 bases not matched to a gene. Germline CDR1 is LNHNV and CDR2 is YYDKDF (reference sequence). The DNA of the CDR3 is TGTGCCACCAGCAGAGAACAGGGGTTCTCGGGCAATCAGCCCCAGCATTTT. Its protein is CATSREQGFSGNQPQHF.

This clone was seen a few times. The chain carries TRBV6-1 and TRBJ1-2; D is possibly TRBD1 (6 bases). The germline CDR1 and CDR2 sequences are MNHNS and SASEGT. Trimming shortened V by 4 bases and J by 2 bases, and 14 bases separated the two germline ends. There are 15 residues in the CDR3. CDR3 sequence reads: CASSVSGAPNYGYTF. The CDR3 DNA reads as TGTGCCAGCAGTGTGTCAGGGGCGCCAAACTATGGCTACACCTTC.

This clone was counted at least ten times. V and J are TRBV28 and TRBJ1-2; D is ambiguous. The germline V and J ends were trimmed by 2 bases and 0 bases, with 7 bases remaining between them. Germline values: CDR1 MDHEN, CDR2 SYDVKM. The CDR3 spans 14 residues. DNA of the CDR3: TGTGCCAGCAGTTTACCGCCAGCTAACTATGGCTACACCTTC. Translation: CASSLPPANYGYTF.

In this sample, this clone turned up many times. The J gene is TRBJ2-1, the V gene TRBV27; D might be TRBD2 (5 bases). Germline CDR1 is MNHEY and CDR2 is SMNVEV (reference sequence). Trimming removed 0 bases from V and 4 bases from J, with 19 bases in between. The CDR3 totals 18 residues. CDR3: CASSLSGRRRVAYNEQFF. DNA for the CDR3: TGTGCCAGCAGTTTATCTGGGAGACGCCGAGTTGCTTACAATGAGCAGTTCTTC.

The table lists this clone with many counts. The chain is built from TRBV11-2 and TRBJ1-3; D is uncertain. The length of the CDR3 is 12 residues. The ends were cut back, 3 bases at V and 2 bases at J, with 2 bases in the middle. Germline V gene lookup returns CDR1 SGHAT and CDR2 FQNNGV. In DNA, the CDR3 is TGTGCCAGCAGCTTCACTGGAAACACCATATATTTT. This translates into CASSFTGNTIYF.

This rearrangement joins TRBV2 to TRBJ1-2, with TRBD1 matching over 9 bases. The CDR3 runs to 15 residues. The ends lost 6 bases at V and 5 bases at J; junction bases unmatched: 10. Germline-derived CDR1 and CDR2 are SNHLY and FYNNEI. CDR3 sequence reads: CASRERTGARYGYTF. In DNA form, the CDR3 reads TGTGCCAGCAGGGAACGGACAGGGGCCCGATATGGCTACACCTTC.

This clone was counted ten times or more. The rearrangement joins TRBV28 to TRBJ1-1, with 7 positions matching TRBD1. The germline CDR1 and CDR2 sequences are MDHEN and SYDVKM. The CDR3 runs 13 residues. The trim removed 8 bases at V and 5 bases at J, leaving 8 bases unmatched. CDR3 in DNA: TGTGCCAGCCAACAGGGGTTTAGGACTGAAGCTTTCTTT. It encodes CASQQGFRTEAFF.

This clone has a count of ten or more. The genes are TRBV5-1 and TRBJ1-3; possible D gene TRBD1, 6 bases. Germline CDR1 and CDR2: SGHRS and YFSETQ. The germline V and J ends were trimmed by 7 bases and 0 bases, with 8 bases remaining between them. This CDR3 has 13 residues. In DNA form, the CDR3 reads TGCGCCAGCTGGGACACCTCTGGAAACACCATATATTTT. It yields the protein CASWDTSGNTIYF.

This clone was counted at least ten times. The V call is TRBV7-9, the J call TRBJ1-5; D unresolved. The CDR3 spans 13 residues. Deletions cut 3 bases from V and 4 bases from J, with 7 bases between. CDR1 and CDR2 (germline): SEHNR, FQNEAQ (reference sequence). In DNA, the CDR3 is TGTGCCAGCAGCTTGTCGGCGAATCAGCCCCAGCATTTT. This sequence encodes CASSLSANQPQHF.

This clone has more than one count but fewer than ten. A much larger clone differs from this one at a single base, so this may be a read error. The same CDR3 arises from other DNA sequences in this sample as well. The V call is TRBV20-1, the J call TRBJ2-2, with D perhaps TRBD2 (5 bases). Looked up from germline, CDR1 is DFQATT and CDR2 is SNEGSKA (reference sequence). The CDR3 loop spans 12 amino acids. The DNA for the CDR3 is TGCAGTGCTCAGACTGATAACGGGGAGCTTTTTTTT. Translating it yields CSAQTDNGELFF.

As to this clone: A much larger clone sits a single nucleotide away, making a read error possible. The rearrangement joins TRBV18 to TRBJ1-1; no clear D gene. The CDR3 length is 13 residues. V was shortened by 6 bases and J by 5 bases, with 13 bases between the two germline ends. CDR1 is KGHSH and CDR2 is LQKENI in the germline V gene. The chain's CDR3 is CASSPNSLTEAFF. The CDR3 DNA sequence: TGTGCCAGCTCGCCCAACTCGTTAACTGAAGCTTTCTTT.

This clone appeared once. This may arise from a read error, as a much more abundant clone is one base away. Distinct nucleotide sequences in the sample also encode this CDR3. V and J are TRBV4-2 and TRBJ1-2, with D unresolved. Germline CDR1 is LGHNA and CDR2 is YNFKEQ. The CDR3 covers 16 residues. V lost 0 bases, J lost 6 bases, and 17 bases lay in between. The CDR3: CASSQDSAAGPHGYTF. The DNA of the CDR3 is TGTGCCAGCAGCCAAGATTCCGCGGCAGGTCCGCATGGCTACACCTTC.